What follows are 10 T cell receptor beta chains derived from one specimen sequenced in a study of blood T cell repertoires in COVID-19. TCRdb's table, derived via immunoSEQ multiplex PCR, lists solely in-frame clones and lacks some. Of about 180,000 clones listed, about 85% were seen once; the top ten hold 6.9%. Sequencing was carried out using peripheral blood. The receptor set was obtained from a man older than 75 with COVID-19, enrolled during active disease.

Written as DNA, the CDR3 is TGTGCCACCAGCAGAGATCCGGTCGCCAGGCCTACAGATACGCAGTATTTT. Protein: CATSRDPVARPTDTQYF. The gene calls are TRBV15 and TRBJ2-3; D not resolved. CDR1 is LNHNV, CDR2 YYDKDF, per germline (reference sequence). The CDR3 consists of 17 residues. V gave up 0 bases and J gave up 3 bases, with 16 bases separating them.

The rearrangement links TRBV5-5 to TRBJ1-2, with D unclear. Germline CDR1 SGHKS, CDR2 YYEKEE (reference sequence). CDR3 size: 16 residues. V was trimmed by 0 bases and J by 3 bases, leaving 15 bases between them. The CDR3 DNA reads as TGTGCCAGCAGCTTGGCCAGGAACAACCGATACTATGGCTACACCTTC. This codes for CASSLARNNRYYGYTF. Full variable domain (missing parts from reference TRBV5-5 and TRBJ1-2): DAGVTQSPTHLIKTRGQQVTLRCSPISGHKSVSWYQQVLGQGPQFIFQYYEKEERGRGNFPDRFSARQFPNYSSELNVNALLLGDSALYLCASSLARNNRYYGYTFGSGTRLTVV.

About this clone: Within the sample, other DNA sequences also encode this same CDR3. CDR3 nucleotide sequence: TGTGCCAGCTCACGACAGGGGGAGAACACTGAAGCTTTCTTT. It codes for CASSRQGENTEAFF. V and J are TRBV18 and TRBJ1-1, with TRBD1 matching 9 bases. V lost 4 bases, J lost 1 base, and 1 base stayed unmatched. CDR1 is KGHSH and CDR2 is LQKENI in the germline V gene. This CDR3 has 14 residues.

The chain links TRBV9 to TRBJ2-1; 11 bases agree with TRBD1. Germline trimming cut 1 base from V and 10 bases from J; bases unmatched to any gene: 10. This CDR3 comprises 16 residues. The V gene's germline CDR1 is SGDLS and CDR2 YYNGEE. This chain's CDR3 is CASSVFGGQGDREQFF. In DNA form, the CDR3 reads TGTGCCAGCAGCGTATTTGGGGGACAGGGGGATCGAGAGCAGTTCTTC.

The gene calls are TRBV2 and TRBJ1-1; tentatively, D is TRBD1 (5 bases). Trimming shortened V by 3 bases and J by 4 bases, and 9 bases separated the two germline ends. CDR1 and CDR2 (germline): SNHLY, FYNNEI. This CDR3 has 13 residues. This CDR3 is CASSEEQGTEAFF. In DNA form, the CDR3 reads TGTGCCAGCAGTGAGGAGCAGGGCACTGAAGCTTTCTTT.

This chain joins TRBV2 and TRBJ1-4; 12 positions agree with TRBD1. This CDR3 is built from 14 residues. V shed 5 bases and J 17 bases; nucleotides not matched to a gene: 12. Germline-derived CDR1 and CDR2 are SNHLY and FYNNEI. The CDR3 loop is CASSLEGQGADVFF. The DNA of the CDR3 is TGTGCCAGCAGTCTTGAGGGACAGGGGGCGGATGTATTTTTT.

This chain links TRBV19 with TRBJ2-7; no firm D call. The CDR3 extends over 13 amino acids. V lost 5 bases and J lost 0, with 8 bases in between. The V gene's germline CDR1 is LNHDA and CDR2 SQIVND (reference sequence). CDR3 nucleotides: TGTGCCAGTAGTTACACAACCTCCTACGAGCAGTACTTC. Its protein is CASSYTTSYEQYF.

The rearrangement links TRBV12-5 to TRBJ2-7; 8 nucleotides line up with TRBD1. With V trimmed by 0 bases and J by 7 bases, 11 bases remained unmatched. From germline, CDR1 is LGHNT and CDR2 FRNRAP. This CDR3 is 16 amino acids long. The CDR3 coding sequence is TGTGCTAGTGGTTTGGTAATAGGACAGGGATTACGAGAGCAGTACTTC. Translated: CASGLVIGQGLREQYF.

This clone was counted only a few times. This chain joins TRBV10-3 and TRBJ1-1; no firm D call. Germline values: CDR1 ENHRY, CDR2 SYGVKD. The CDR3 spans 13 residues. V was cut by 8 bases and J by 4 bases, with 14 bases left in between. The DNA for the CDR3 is TGTGCCATCCACGAGCGTAGCGGCACTGAAGCTTTCTTT. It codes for CAIHERSGTEAFF.

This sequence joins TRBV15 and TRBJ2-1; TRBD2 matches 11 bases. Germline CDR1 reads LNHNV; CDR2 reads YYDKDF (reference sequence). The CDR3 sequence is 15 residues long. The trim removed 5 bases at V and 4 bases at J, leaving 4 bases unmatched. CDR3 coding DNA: TGTGCCACCAGCTCACTAGCGGGGGTTTACAATGAGCAGTTCTTC. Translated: CATSSLAGVYNEQFF.